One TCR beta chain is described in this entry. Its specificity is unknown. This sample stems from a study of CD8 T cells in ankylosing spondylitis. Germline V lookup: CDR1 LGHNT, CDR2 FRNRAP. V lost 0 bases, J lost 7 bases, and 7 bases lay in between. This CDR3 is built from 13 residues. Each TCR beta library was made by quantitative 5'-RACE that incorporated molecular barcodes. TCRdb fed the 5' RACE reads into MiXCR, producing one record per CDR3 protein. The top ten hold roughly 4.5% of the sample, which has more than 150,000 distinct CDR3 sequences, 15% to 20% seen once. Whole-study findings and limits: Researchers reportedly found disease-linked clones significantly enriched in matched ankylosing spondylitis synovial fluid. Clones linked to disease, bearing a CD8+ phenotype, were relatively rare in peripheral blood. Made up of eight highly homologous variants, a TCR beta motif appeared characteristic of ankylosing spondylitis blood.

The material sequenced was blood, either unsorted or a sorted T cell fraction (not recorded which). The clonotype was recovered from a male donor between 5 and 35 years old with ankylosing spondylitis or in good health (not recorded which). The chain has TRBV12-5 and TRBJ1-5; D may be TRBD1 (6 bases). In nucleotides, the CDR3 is TGTGCTAGTGGTTTGGTGGGACACCAGCCCCAGCATTTT. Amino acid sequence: CASGLVGHQPQHF.